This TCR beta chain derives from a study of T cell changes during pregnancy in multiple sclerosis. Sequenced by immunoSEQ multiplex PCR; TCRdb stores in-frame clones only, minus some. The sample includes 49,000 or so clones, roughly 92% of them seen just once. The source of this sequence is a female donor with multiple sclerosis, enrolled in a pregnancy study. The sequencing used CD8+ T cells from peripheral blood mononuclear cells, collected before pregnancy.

DNA of the CDR3: TGCAGCGTTGTCCTCTTAGCGTATGAGCAGTTCTTC. It specifies CSVVLLAYEQFF. V usage is TRBV29-1 and J usage is TRBJ2-1, with a possible D match to TRBD2 (5 bases). Germline CDR1 reads SQVTM; CDR2 reads ANQGSEA. The V end was cut by 4 bases, the J end by 8 bases, with 12 bases between. This CDR3 contains 12 residues.